The rows below give T cell receptor beta chains drawn from one sample of a study of T cell responses to AZD1222 COVID-19 vaccine. Method: immunoSEQ multiplex PCR; TCRdb's copy keeps in-frame clones and lacks some. The data hold about 130,000 clones, with about nine tenths observed a single time. Sequencing was performed on peripheral blood, taken on day 0 of AZD1222 vaccination. The receptors originated from an adult in good health. Each CDR3 is given with its conserved first and last residue. D genes are given only for firm matches. Clone size is stated in some rows and not others, as once, few, many or a class when expanded.

cdr3_length: 14
j_call: TRBJ1-1
clone_size: .
d_call: .
v_call: TRBV28
cdr3_nt: TGTGCCAGCAGTTTATCCCACGCACGGACTGAAGCTTTCTTT
cdr3_aa: CASSLSHARTEAFF

cdr3_length: 14
j_call: TRBJ2-7
clone_size: .
d_call: TRBD1
v_call: TRBV9
cdr3_nt: TGTGCCAGCAGCTTGGGACAGGGTGGGTACGAGCAGTACTTC
cdr3_aa: CASSLGQGGYEQYF

cdr3_length: 16
j_call: TRBJ1-6
clone_size: .
d_call: .
v_call: TRBV5-1
cdr3_nt: TGCGCCAGCAGCTTGGTAGCTGGTTCCTATAATTCACCCCTCCACTTT
cdr3_aa: CASSLVAGSYNSPLHF

cdr3_length: 13
j_call: TRBJ1-6
clone_size: .
d_call: .
v_call: TRBV7-2
cdr3_nt: TGTGCCAGCAGCTTAGAAGCTGTCGGCAGGGTGAACTTT
cdr3_aa: CASSLEAVGRVNF

cdr3_length: 14
j_call: TRBJ2-7
clone_size: .
d_call: TRBD1
v_call: TRBV4-3
cdr3_nt: TGCGCCAGCAGCCAAGGGGAGACAGGGAACGAGCAGTACTTC
cdr3_aa: CASSQGETGNEQYF

cdr3_length: 17
j_call: TRBJ2-2
clone_size: .
d_call: TRBD2
v_call: TRBV4-3
cdr3_nt: TGCGCCAGCAGCCAAGACTTTGGACGGGGGGGCACCGGGGAGCTGTTTTTT
cdr3_aa: CASSQDFGRGGTGELFF

cdr3_length: 14
j_call: TRBJ1-2
clone_size: .
d_call: .
v_call: TRBV13
cdr3_nt: TGTGCCAGCAGCTTAAGTATACGCGGCTATGGCTACACCTTC
cdr3_aa: CASSLSIRGYGYTF

cdr3_length: 15
j_call: TRBJ1-2
clone_size: .
d_call: TRBD1
v_call: TRBV6-1
cdr3_nt: TGTGCCAGCAGTGAATCATGGGGACAGGGGTATGGCTACACCTTC
cdr3_aa: CASSESWGQGYGYTF

cdr3_length: 16
j_call: TRBJ1-1
clone_size: .
d_call: .
v_call: TRBV9
cdr3_nt: TGTGCCAGCAGCGTAGGGGCCAGTGTGGCGAACACTGAAGCTTTCTTT
cdr3_aa: CASSVGASVANTEAFF

cdr3_length: 15
j_call: TRBJ1-1
clone_size: .
d_call: .
v_call: TRBV5-6
cdr3_nt: TGTGCCAGCAGCTGGGGGTCGGGCATGAACACTGAAGCTTTCTTT
cdr3_aa: CASSWGSGMNTEAFF

cdr3_length: 12
j_call: TRBJ2-7
clone_size: .
d_call: .
v_call: TRBV19
cdr3_nt: TGTGCCAGTAGTATCAGCCCCTACGAGCAGTACTTC
cdr3_aa: CASSISPYEQYF

cdr3_length: 14
j_call: TRBJ1-2
clone_size: .
d_call: TRBD1
v_call: TRBV28
cdr3_nt: TGTGCCAGCAGTTTTAGGGGGCGCGCGACTGGCTACACCTTC
cdr3_aa: CASSFRGRATGYTF

cdr3_length: 17
j_call: TRBJ1-6
clone_size: .
d_call: .
v_call: TRBV2
cdr3_nt: TGTGCCAGCAGTGAATCAGTCCAGGCAGGGGATAATTCACCCCTCCACTTT
cdr3_aa: CASSESVQAGDNSPLHF

cdr3_length: 15
j_call: TRBJ2-1
clone_size: .
d_call: .
v_call: TRBV6-2/TRBV6-3
cdr3_nt: TGTGCCAGCAGTTGGCTCGTCCGCTCCTACAATGAGCAGTTCTTC
cdr3_aa: CASSWLVRSYNEQFF

cdr3_length: 15
j_call: TRBJ2-2
clone_size: once
d_call: TRBD1
v_call: TRBV7-2
cdr3_nt: TGTGCCAGCAGCCCACGGACAGGGGGCACCGGGGAGCTGTTTTTT
cdr3_aa: CASSPRTGGTGELFF

cdr3_length: 14
j_call: TRBJ1-1
clone_size: .
d_call: .
v_call: TRBV3-1/TRBV3-2
cdr3_nt: TGTGCCAGCAGCCAGGCAGCTGTGAACACTGAAGCTTTCTTT
cdr3_aa: CASSQAAVNTEAFF

cdr3_length: 15
j_call: TRBJ2-7
clone_size: .
d_call: TRBD1
v_call: TRBV6-2/TRBV6-3
cdr3_nt: TGTGCCAGCAGTTCGCCGGACAGGGGGTGGTTCGAGCAGTACTTC
cdr3_aa: CASSSPDRGWFEQYF